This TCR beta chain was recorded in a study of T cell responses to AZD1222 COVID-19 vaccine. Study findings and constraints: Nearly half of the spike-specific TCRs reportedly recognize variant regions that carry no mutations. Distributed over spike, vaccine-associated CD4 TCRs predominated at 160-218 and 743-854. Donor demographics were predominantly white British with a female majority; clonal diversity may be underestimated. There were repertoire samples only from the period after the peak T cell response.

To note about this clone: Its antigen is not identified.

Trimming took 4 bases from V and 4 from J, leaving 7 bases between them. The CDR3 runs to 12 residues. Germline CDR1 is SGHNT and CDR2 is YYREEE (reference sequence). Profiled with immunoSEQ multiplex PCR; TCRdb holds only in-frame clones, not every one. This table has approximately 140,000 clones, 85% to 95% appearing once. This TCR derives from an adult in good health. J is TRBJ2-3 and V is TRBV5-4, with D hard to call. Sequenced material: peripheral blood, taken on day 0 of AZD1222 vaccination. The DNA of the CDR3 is TGTGCCAGCAGCACCTTTCCAGATACGCAGTATTTT. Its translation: CASSTFPDTQYF.